The source of this T cell receptor beta chain is a study of cytomegalovirus exposure and HLA in healthy donors. Note on this clone: Its antigen remains unknown.

Germline lookup yields CDR1 SEHNR and CDR2 FQNEAQ (reference sequence). The V end lost 1 base, the J end lost 6 bases, and 18 bases lay between the germline ends. The CDR3 is 16 residues long. 60 Vbeta and 13 Jbeta primers were used in PCR. Assay used: immunoSEQ multiplex PCR; TCRdb lists only in-frame clones, some missing. The repertoire includes roughly 67,000 clones, approximately 78% of them detected once, and over 2.5% sits in the top ten. Study outcomes and limitations: Analyzed later, association rates of TCRs varied across HLA loci, with DRB1 most and HLA-C fewest. Clonal expansion, a later analysis showed, was greater in HLA-associated TCR beta chains than in equally common others.

The chain couples TRBV7-9 to TRBJ1-2, with D unresolved. The TCR sequence derives from a woman aged 25 to 39 in good health and CMV-seronegative. Sequencing was done on a sample of PBMCs. The CDR3 nucleotides are TGTGCCAGCAGCTTAGAATTGGGCCCGAGAATGCATGGCTACACCTTC. Amino acids: CASSLELGPRMHGYTF.